The 9 T cell receptor beta chains presented below share a single source sample, sequenced in a study of radiation and T cells in renal cell carcinoma. Time point of the sample: blood 4 weeks post-SBRT, at nephrectomy. The treatment: 15 Gy SBRT to primary tumor, nephrectomy 4 weeks later. The assay was immunoSEQ multiplex PCR, and TCRdb's table has in-frame clones only and misses some. Of some 78,000 clones detected, 80% to 90% appear once; the ten largest clones hold about 6%. Sample: blood, taken from a patient whose treatment included radiotherapy and nephrectomy. The source of these receptors is a woman aged 70-85 years with renal cell carcinoma.

This rearrangement joins TRBV9 to TRBJ2-3; 8 nucleotides match TRBD2. The germline V gene has CDR1 SGDLS and CDR2 YYNGEE. J gave up 1 base and V 1 base, and 2 bases lay outside the gene matches. The CDR3 runs 15 residues. Written as DNA, the CDR3 is TGTGCCAGCAGCGTATACGGGGGGGGCACAGATACGCAGTATTTT. This gives the protein CASSVYGGGTDTQYF.

This clone was detected only once. The genes are TRBV7-9 and TRBJ2-7; 10 nucleotides match TRBD2. V lost 6 bases and J lost 1; bases outside the gene matches: 6. The CDR3 is made up of 15 amino acids. Germline V gives CDR1 SEHNR, CDR2 FQNEAQ (reference sequence). In DNA, the CDR3 is TGTGCCAGCAGACGGAGCGGGGGGGATTCCTACGAGCAGTACTTC. As protein: CASRRSGGDSYEQYF. The full variable domain, in which reference TRBV7-9 and TRBJ2-7 provide the parts outside the CDR3, is DTGVSQNPRHKITKRGQNVTFRCDPISEHNRLYWYRQTLGQGPEFLTYFQNEAQLEKSRLLSDRFSAERPKGSFSTLEIQRTEQGDSAMYLCASRRSGGDSYEQYFGPGTRLTVT.

This sequence joins TRBV9 and TRBJ1-1, with D tentatively TRBD1 (5 bases). V was clipped by 2 bases and J by 1 base, with 12 bases between them. Germline V gives CDR1 SGDLS, CDR2 YYNGEE. CDR3 length equals 15 residues. The CDR3: CASSVSGGENTEAFF. In DNA form, the CDR3 reads TGTGCCAGCAGCGTGTCAGGAGGGGAGAACACTGAAGCTTTCTTT.

J is TRBJ1-2 and V is TRBV30; possibly TRBD1 for D (5 bases). In germline, CDR1 is GTSNPN, CDR2 SVGIG (reference sequence). CDR3 length: 13 amino acids. V was cut by 1 base and J by 5 bases, with 11 bases left in between. Written as DNA, the CDR3 is TGTGCCTGGAGTGGTTCAGGGAGATATGGCTACACCTTC. Encoded protein: CAWSGSGRYGYTF.

The chain is built from TRBV4-2 and TRBJ2-3, with 10 bases that match TRBD1. There are 17 residues in the CDR3. With V trimmed by 2 bases and J by 5 bases, 10 bases remained unmatched. The germline V gene encodes CDR1 LGHNA and CDR2 YNFKEQ. DNA of the CDR3: TGTGCCAGCAGCCAACCCCCCGGGACAGGGGTTGAAGATACGCAGTATTTT. Translated, it gives CASSQPPGTGVEDTQYF.

V gene TRBV5-8 combines with J gene TRBJ1-5, with TRBD1 matching 11 bases. Germline loops: CDR1 SGHTS, CDR2 YDEGEE. The CDR3 spans 15 residues. V lost 3 bases, J lost 3 bases, and 2 bases stayed unmatched. The CDR3 loop reads CASSWGQGVNQPQHF. In DNA form, the CDR3 reads TGTGCCAGCAGCTGGGGACAGGGGGTCAATCAGCCCCAGCATTTT.

V and J are TRBV15 and TRBJ2-6; 8 positions match TRBD1. CDR3 length: 17 amino acids. After removal of 4 bases from V and 0 bases from J, the junction contained 5 bases not matched to a gene. Germline V gene data show CDR1 as LNHNV and CDR2 as YYDKDF (reference sequence). CDR3 bases: TGTGCCACCAGCACGGGGACAGGCTTCTCTGGGGCCAACGTCCTGACTTTC. Residues: CATSTGTGFSGANVLTF.

The DNA for the CDR3 is TGTGCCAGCACCACGGGACAGGGGGGCAATGAGCAGTTCTTC. It yields the protein CASTTGQGGNEQFF. The chain carries TRBV28 and TRBJ2-1, with 11 bases lining up with TRBD1. Germline values: CDR1 MDHEN, CDR2 SYDVKM. The junction had 5 bases not matched to a gene; V was cut back by 7 bases and J by 6 bases. This CDR3 region has 14 residues.

The count of this clone is one. The V call is TRBV19, the J call TRBJ2-3; 7 bases line up with TRBD2. The CDR3 has 16 residues. J was trimmed by 3 bases and V by 5 bases; bases with no gene match: 11. Germline assignment: CDR1 LNHDA and CDR2 SQIVND (reference sequence). CDR3 in amino acids: CASSPPSAGRTDTQYF. The CDR3 DNA is TGTGCCAGTAGTCCTCCCTCAGCGGGGCGGACAGATACGCAGTATTTT.